The 32 T cell receptor beta chains below all came from one sample that was sequenced in a study of T cell responses to AZD1222 COVID-19 vaccine. TCRdb keeps only in-frame clones here, not all; method: immunoSEQ multiplex PCR. The sample consists of about 94,000 clones, approximately 81% of them appearing once. This sample comprised peripheral blood, obtained 28 days after the second AZD1222 dose. All receptors come from an adult who received the AZD1222 COVID-19 vaccine.

This sequence joins TRBV7-3 and TRBJ2-7; TRBD2 agrees at 8 bases. In germline, CDR1 is SGHTA, CDR2 FQGTGA. With 5 bases clipped from V and 0 bases from J, the junction kept 3 bases outside the gene matches. This CDR3 is built from 14 residues. CDR3 bases: TGTGCCAGCAGCGCGGGGGGTACCTCCTACGAGCAGTACTTC. Protein product: CASSAGGTSYEQYF.

The chain recombines TRBV5-4 with TRBJ2-2, with 9 bases matching TRBD1. CDR3 length: 18 amino acids. In germline, CDR1 is SGHNT, CDR2 YYREEE (reference sequence). J gave up 4 bases and V 3 bases, and 13 bases lay outside the gene matches. The DNA of the CDR3 is TGTGCCAGCAGCTCCCGATTTACCGACAGGGGGGTCACCGGGGAGCTGTTTTTT. Its protein is CASSSRFTDRGVTGELFF.

The CDR3 bases are TGTGCCAGCAGCCAAGGGTCAGCGGGAGGCTCCTACGAGCAGTACTTC. It translates to CASSQGSAGGSYEQYF. The genes are TRBV3-1 (or the pseudogene TRBV3-2) and TRBJ2-7; 9 positions match TRBD2. V dropped 1 base and J dropped 0; count of bases not matched to a gene: 4. The CDR3 runs to 16 residues. CDR1 and CDR2 from the germline V gene are LGHDT and YNNKEL (reference sequence).

CDR3 sequence reads: CASSDTREGNTGELFF. In nucleotides, the CDR3 is TGTGCCAGCAGTGACACGAGGGAGGGAAACACCGGGGAGCTGTTTTTT. V gene TRBV25-1 combines with J gene TRBJ2-2; 7 positions match TRBD2. The CDR3 totals 16 residues. The germline gives CDR1 MGHDK, CDR2 SYGVNS. V dropped 3 bases and J dropped 2; count of bases not matched to a gene: 6.

V is TRBV4-2 and J is TRBJ2-1, with a possible D match to TRBD2 (6 bases). The CDR3 has 15 residues. Germline CDR1 LGHNA, CDR2 YNFKEQ. The V and J ends lost 0 bases and 9 bases respectively, with 15 bases between them. The chain's CDR3 is CASSQEGYSGSEQFF. CDR3 bases: TGTGCCAGCAGCCAAGAAGGCTATAGCGGAAGTGAGCAGTTCTTC.

The chain carries TRBV4-2 and TRBJ2-7; no definite D call. The CDR3 is 15 residues long. CDR1 is LGHNA, CDR2 YNFKEQ, per germline. The V end lost 4 bases, the J end lost 6 bases, and 19 bases lay between the germline ends. The CDR3 here is CASSPPQRSTPEQYF. The CDR3 nucleotides read TGTGCCAGCAGCCCACCACAGCGTAGCACTCCCGAGCAGTACTTC.

This clone appeared a few times. The V call is TRBV11-2, the J call TRBJ1-4; no definite D call. The CDR3 is 15 amino acids. V shed 1 base and J shed 7 bases, with 13 bases lying between them. The germline V gene encodes CDR1 SGHAT and CDR2 FQNNGV. CDR3 nucleotides: TGTGCCAGCAGCTTAGGTGGGTCAGTACCTGAAAAACTGTTTTTT. It specifies CASSLGGSVPEKLFF.

The V gene is TRBV12-3 or TRBV12-4, the J gene TRBJ1-1; 7 positions agree with TRBD1. V was clipped by 1 base and J by 6 bases; unmatched bases: 2. The CDR3 sequence is 13 residues long. This CDR3 is CASSLDQGAEAFF. In nucleotides, the CDR3 is TGTGCCAGCAGTTTAGATCAGGGGGCTGAAGCTTTCTTT.

The chain joins TRBV5-1 to TRBJ2-3; D not resolved. V lost 1 base and J lost 2, with 8 bases in between. CDR1 and CDR2 (germline): SGHRS, YFSETQ. This CDR3 has 14 amino acids. CDR3 DNA sequence: TGCGCCAGCAGCTTGATAGCCCCCACAGATACGCAGTATTTT. Translated: CASSLIAPTDTQYF.

As to this clone: The junction differs from germline at one of its ends, possibly a read error. The chain links TRBV7-7 to TRBJ2-1; D is possibly TRBD1 (5 bases). This CDR3 has 17 amino acids. The germline V gene has CDR1 SSHAT and CDR2 FNYEAQ (reference sequence). The CDR3 coding sequence is TGTGCTAGCAGCTTAGGGGCTTACAAGGTTACCTACAATGAGCAGTTCTTC. Translated, it gives CASSLGAYKVTYNEQFF.

This clone came up once. The V and J genes are TRBV18 and TRBJ2-7, with 9 bases that match TRBD2. V lost 0 bases to trimming and J lost 6 bases; unmatched junction nucleotides: 6. The CDR3 contains 15 residues. CDR1 and CDR2 from the germline V gene are KGHSH and LQKENI. The DNA for the CDR3 is TGTGCCAGCTCACCACCTAGCGGGAGAGGCCGCGAGCAGTACTTC. This translates into CASSPPSGRGREQYF.

The rearrangement uses TRBV11-2 and TRBJ1-3; D might be TRBD1 (5 bases). The CDR3 length is 16 residues. Trimming took 4 bases from V and 4 from J, leaving 17 bases between them. Germline V gives CDR1 SGHAT, CDR2 FQNNGV. The CDR3 DNA reads as TGTGCCAGCAGCTCCCCGCCGGGGCCGGACGGAAACACCATATATTTT. Residues: CASSSPPGPDGNTIYF.

The J gene is TRBJ1-2, the V gene TRBV5-6; TRBD1 aligns across 7 bases. V lost 2 bases and J lost 2; bases outside the gene matches: 9. Germline CDR1 is SGHDT and CDR2 is YYEEEE. CDR3 length: 16 residues. CDR3 in amino acids: CASSFQGQPSNYGYTF. CDR3 sequence (DNA): TGTGCCAGCAGCTTTCAGGGACAGCCATCCAACTATGGCTACACCTTC.

The chain couples TRBV5-1 to TRBJ2-5, with D possibly matching TRBD2 (5 bases). CDR1 SGHRS and CDR2 YFSETQ come from the germline V gene. Trimming stripped 5 bases from V and 5 bases from J, with 7 bases between. The CDR3 spans 11 residues. CDR3 residues: CASREEETQYF. The CDR3 nucleotides are TGCGCCAGCAGGGAGGAGGAGACCCAGTACTTC.

This clone has a handful of counts. The chain joins TRBV15 to TRBJ2-1; either TRBD1 or TRBD2 may supply D (5 bases each). V dropped 5 bases and J dropped 8 bases, with 13 bases sitting between them. The V gene's germline CDR1 is LNHNV and CDR2 YYDKDF (reference sequence). This CDR3 spans 13 amino acids. The CDR3 DNA sequence: TGTGCCACCAGCTTCGGGGACCCAGATGAGCAGTTCTTC. Protein product: CATSFGDPDEQFF. Drawing the rest from reference TRBV15 and TRBJ2-1, the complete variable domain is DAMVIQNPRYQVTQFGKPVTLSCSQTLNHNVMYWYQQKSSQAPKLLFHYYDKDFNNEADTPDNFQSRRPNTSFCFLDIRSPGLGDTAMYLCATSFGDPDEQFFGPGTRLTVL.

Only one count was recorded for this clone. The gene calls are TRBV23-1 and TRBJ2-1; 7 nucleotides align to TRBD2. TRBV23-1 is an ORF, with its function uncertain. The CDR3 is 12 residues long. J was trimmed by 15 bases and V by 0 bases; bases with no gene match: 5. The CDR3 bases are TGCGCCAGCAGTCAATCTGGGAGGGGACGGTTCTTC. This encodes CASSQSGRGRFF.

This chain links TRBV4-3 with TRBJ1-2, with 7 bases identical to TRBD1. In germline, CDR1 is LGHNA, CDR2 YSLEER. Unmatched junction bases numbered 2, after V lost 4 bases and J lost 0 bases. This CDR3 has 14 residues. CDR3 nucleotide sequence: TGCGCCAGCAGCCCTGGGACAGCTAACTATGGCTACACCTTC. Protein sequence: CASSPGTANYGYTF.

This chain connects TRBV30 to TRBJ1-5; possibly TRBD1 for D (6 bases). The CDR3 contains 13 residues. The V end lost 1 base, the J end lost 4 bases, and 8 bases lay between the germline ends. Germline CDR1 is GTSNPN and CDR2 is SVGIG (reference sequence). The CDR3 DNA is TGTGCCTGGAGTGGGACAGCAAATCAGCCCCAGCATTTT. This gives the protein CAWSGTANQPQHF.

The chain employs TRBV5-4 and TRBJ2-3; 10 bases align to TRBD2. With 4 bases clipped from V and 1 base from J, the junction kept 12 bases outside the gene matches. The CDR3 loop spans 18 amino acids. Germline V lookup: CDR1 SGHNT, CDR2 YYREEE (reference sequence). DNA of the CDR3: TGTGCCAGCAGCCAGCCAGCGGGAGGGCTCGCGGGCACAGATACGCAGTATTTT. Translated, it gives CASSQPAGGLAGTDTQYF.

In regard to this clone: Other DNA sequences in this specimen translate into the identical CDR3. The gene calls are TRBV10-1 and TRBJ2-3; 9 bases agree with TRBD2. The CDR3 is 14 amino acids. Looked up from germline, CDR1 is WNHNN and CDR2 is SYGVQD (reference sequence). The V segment lost 4 bases and the J segment 5 bases; nucleotides outside the gene matches: 4. CDR3 sequence reads: CASSVSGSGDTQYF. The CDR3 nucleotides read TGCGCCAGCAGTGTTAGCGGGAGCGGAGATACGCAGTATTTT.

The CDR3 DNA reads TGTGCCACCTCAGCGGTCGGGGCCTCCTACGAGCAGTACTTC. This gives the protein CATSAVGASYEQYF. The chain is built from TRBV19 and TRBJ2-7; perhaps D is TRBD1 or TRBD2 (5 bases each). The germline V gene has CDR1 LNHDA and CDR2 SQIVND (reference sequence). V was shortened by 10 bases and J by 0 bases, with 16 bases between the two germline ends. This CDR3 contains 14 residues.

V gene TRBV7-3 combines with J gene TRBJ1-2; no firm D call. CDR3 length: 12 residues. The germline CDR1 and CDR2 sequences are SGHTA and FQGTGA. V was cut by 5 bases and J by 8 bases, with 12 bases left in between. The CDR3 DNA sequence: TGTGCCAGCAGCCCAGAGAAAGGGGGCTACACCTTC. This translates into CASSPEKGGYTF. Variable domain in full (rest from reference TRBV7-3 and TRBJ1-2): GAGVSQTPSNKVTEKGKYVELRCDPISGHTALYWYRQSLGQGPEFLIYFQGTGAADDSGLPNDRFFAVRPEGSVSTLKIQRTERGDSAVYLCASSPEKGGYTFGSGTRLTVV.

The CDR3 sequence is CSVPLQGLKETQYF. CDR3 coding DNA: TGCAGCGTGCCCCTACAGGGGCTAAAAGAGACCCAGTACTTC. The chain is built from TRBV29-1 and TRBJ2-5, with 7 positions matching TRBD1. Germline CDR1 reads SQVTM; CDR2 reads ANQGSEA. V lost 6 bases and J lost 3; bases outside the gene matches: 10. The CDR3 sequence is 14 residues long.

V is TRBV5-1 and J is TRBJ2-6; the match to TRBD2 covers 8 bases. There are 20 residues in the CDR3. CDR1 and CDR2 (germline): SGHRS, YFSETQ. Trimming at V came to 1 base and at J to 0 bases, leaving 12 bases not matched to a gene. CDR3 DNA sequence: TGCGCCAGCAGCTTGCGTCCCTATAGCGGGGTCTTCTCTGGGGCCAACGTCCTGACTTTC. Protein product: CASSLRPYSGVFSGANVLTF.

The chain is built from TRBV12-3 or TRBV12-4 and TRBJ1-2; D is undetermined. Trimming removed 2 bases at V and 8 bases at J, with 12 bases between. The CDR3 spans 13 residues. This CDR3 is CASSLNPAEGYTF. The CDR3 nucleotides are TGTGCCAGCAGTTTAAACCCCGCGGAAGGCTACACCTTC.

This rearrangement joins TRBV24-1 to TRBJ1-3, with D uncertain. V lost 0 bases and J 0 bases, leaving 5 bases between the germline ends. There are 15 residues in the CDR3. Looked up from germline, CDR1 is KGHDR and CDR2 is SFDVKD. The CDR3 DNA reads as TGTGCCACCAGTGATTTGAGCGTCTCTGGAAACACCATATATTTT. As protein: CATSDLSVSGNTIYF.

The V call is TRBV25-1, the J call TRBJ2-2; 7 nucleotides align to TRBD2. The ends lost 6 bases at V and 4 bases at J; junction bases unmatched: 5. Per germline, CDR1 MGHDK and CDR2 SYGVNS. The CDR3 extends over 14 amino acids. For the CDR3, the DNA is TGTGCCAGCAGGTTCGCGGGGGTCACCGGGGAGCTGTTTTTT. Protein product: CASRFAGVTGELFF.

This clone was counted between two and nine times. The V gene is TRBV2, the J gene TRBJ1-5, with D possibly matching TRBD1 (5 bases). This CDR3 region has 13 residues. Per germline, CDR1 SNHLY and CDR2 FYNNEI. V gave up 7 bases and J gave up 4 bases, with 11 bases separating them. DNA for the CDR3: TGTGCCAGCAAGTGGACAAATAATCAGCCCCAGCATTTT. It translates to CASKWTNNQPQHF.

The chain combines TRBV7-9 with TRBJ1-4, with 7 bases identical to TRBD1. Germline assignment: CDR1 SEHNR and CDR2 FQNEAQ (reference sequence). The CDR3 length is 16 residues. Trimming cost V 5 bases and J 0 bases; bases outside gene matches: 6. CDR3 DNA: TGTGCCAGCAGCCAGGGACAGCTAACAACTAATGAAAAACTGTTTTTT. Translated, it gives CASSQGQLTTNEKLFF.

The chain carries TRBV5-1 and TRBJ1-2; D is uncertain. Trimming pared 0 bases from V and 8 bases from J, leaving 8 bases between. The germline CDR1 and CDR2 sequences are SGHRS and YFSETQ. This CDR3 is built from 12 residues. CDR3 coding DNA: TGCGCCAGCAGCTTGGAAGGGTTGGGCTACACCTTC. This codes for CASSLEGLGYTF.

CDR3 residues: CASSEEATMLFHEQFF. CDR3 DNA sequence: TGTGCCAGCAGTGAAGAAGCTACTATGCTCTTCCATGAGCAGTTCTTC. This sequence joins TRBV2 and TRBJ2-1, with D uncertain. Trimming took 1 base from V and 8 from J, leaving 18 bases between them. Per the germline V gene, CDR1 is SNHLY and CDR2 is FYNNEI. This CDR3 is 16 amino acids long.

The gene calls are TRBV2 and TRBJ2-7; possible D gene TRBD1, 6 bases. The CDR3 is made up of 12 amino acids. Germline loops: CDR1 SNHLY, CDR2 FYNNEI. Trimming took 6 bases from V and 4 from J, leaving 10 bases between them. CDR3 region: CASSRDRYEQYF. As DNA, the CDR3 is TGTGCCAGCAGCAGAGACAGGTACGAGCAGTACTTC. Variable domain in full (rest from reference TRBV2 and TRBJ2-7): EPEVTQTPSHQVTQMGQEVILRCVPISNHLYFYWYRQILGQKVEFLVSFYNNEISEKSEIFDDQFSVERPDGSNFTLKIRSTKLEDSAMYFCASSRDRYEQYFGPGTRLTVT.